This entry is about one T cell receptor beta chain. Its antigen is unidentified. Within the sample, other DNA sequences also encode this same CDR3. PCR involved 60 Vbeta and 13 Jbeta primers. TCRdb's copy holds only in-frame clones and misses some; the assay was immunoSEQ multiplex PCR. This table holds about 170,000 clones, approximately 81% found once. This specimen belongs to a study of cytomegalovirus exposure and HLA in healthy donors. These donors counted as nominally healthy when sampled, but unrecorded immune exposures were likely. In germline, CDR1 is SGHKS, CDR2 YYEKEE (reference sequence). Losses at the gene ends were 4 bases for V and 7 bases for J; bases not matched to a gene: 7. The CDR3 loop spans 15 amino acids. Broader study findings: Evidence from a later analysis indicated that most CMV-associated TCR beta chains looked HLA-restricted.

Source material: PBMCs. This receptor was obtained from a woman aged 18 to 35 in good health and CMV-seronegative. This chain joins TRBV5-5 and TRBJ2-1; 11 bases match TRBD2. The CDR3 reads CASSQLAGAFNEQFF. CDR3 DNA: TGTGCCAGCAGCCAACTAGCGGGAGCCTTTAATGAGCAGTTCTTC.